This T cell receptor beta chain was sequenced in a study of tissue T cells after allogeneic stem cell transplantation. CDR3 sequences, V/J genes, frequencies and template counts came from survey-depth TCRbeta sequencing. Using immunoSEQ multiplex PCR, the repertoire was profiled, and TCRdb retains in-frame clones only, with some absent. The profile shows about 1,900 clones, 40% to 60% of them singletons. Documented time point: mouse harvest day 14 after allogeneic transplant. Tail vein injection delivered 10^7 T-cell-depleted bone marrow cells and 10^6 splenic CD5+ T cells. Tissues came from B6→BALB/c major-mismatch GVHD mice at day 7 or 14. On this clone: Mouse gene names apply. The read ends 1 residue shy of where the CDR3 ends; the end is completed using the germline J gene.

Germline values: CDR1 LGHNA, CDR2 YNLKQL (reference sequence). The CDR3 extends over 15 amino acids. V lost 4 bases to trimming and J lost 2 bases; unmatched junction nucleotides: 4. This chain connects TRBV5 to TRBJ2-1; 8 bases are shared with TRBD2. This sequence was found in a female BALB/c mouse given C57BL/6 T cells with graft-versus-host disease after an allogeneic hematopoietic cell transplant. Sequenced material: lymph node tissue. CDR3 DNA, as far as it was read: TGTGCCAGCAGCCCCTCTGGGGGGTACTATGCTGAGCAGTTC. It specifies CASSPSGGYYAEQF. The full CDR3 is CASSPSGGYYAEQFF.